This T cell receptor beta chain was obtained from a study of shared clonotypes between healthy human individuals. General study points: Researchers sampled blood only, noting tissue repertoires likely differ.

About this clone itself: Its cognate antigen is unknown.

Donors comprised only Caucasian adults living in Nashville, Tennessee. From germline, CDR1 is LNHDA and CDR2 SQIVND (reference sequence). The CDR3 runs to 13 residues. V was trimmed by 6 bases and J by 10 bases, leaving 18 bases between them. The protocol was immunoSEQ multiplex PCR, while the TCRdb copy is restricted to in-frame clones and leaves out a portion. The table includes over a million clones, about four fifths detected once. The genes are TRBV19 and TRBJ1-1; TRBD1 might be the D (6 bases). The receptor comes from a man between 18 and 29 years old in good health. Some clones in this sample may be carry-over from other donors' samples. The material sequenced was memory CD4+ T cells from PBMCs. Regarding subset: CD45RA-negative fraction. This CDR3 reads CASRTGVPGAAFF. The CDR3 coding sequence is TGTGCCAGTAGGACCGGGGTCCCGGGGGCAGCTTTCTTT.